The 24 T cell receptor beta chains listed next were all sequenced from one sample in a study of CD8+ T cells in alopecia areata. The authors extracted RNA and reverse transcribed it into cDNA as the sequencing template. Method: immunoSEQ multiplex PCR; TCRdb's copy keeps in-frame clones and lacks some. The table records 50,000 to 80,000 clones, about 40% of them present only once. The source material was NKG2D-low CD8+ T cells sorted from blood. These receptors originate from a human donor with alopecia areata.

This clone was observed a few times. The V call is TRBV7-2, the J call TRBJ2-5; TRBD1 matches 7 bases. CDR1 is SGHTA, CDR2 FQGNSA, per germline. The CDR3 spans 14 residues. Trimming removed 5 bases from V and 3 bases from J; junction bases left unmatched: 6. DNA for the CDR3: TGTGCCAGCAGCCAGCTAGACAGGGAAGAGACCCAGTACTTC. Translated, it gives CASSQLDREETQYF.

A few counts support this clone. The chain couples TRBV2 to TRBJ1-1; possibly TRBD1 for D (6 bases). Germline V gene sequence: CDR1 SNHLY, CDR2 FYNNEI. The CDR3 is 12 amino acids. CDR3 protein: CVSRGRVTEAFF. CDR3 bases: TGTGTAAGCAGGGGCAGGGTCACTGAAGCTTTCTTT.

The chain is built from TRBV7-8 and TRBJ2-7; 7 bases are a match to TRBD1. The CDR3 extends over 15 amino acids. V was pared by 4 bases and J by 3 bases, with 9 bases of the junction left unmatched. In germline, CDR1 is SGHVS, CDR2 FQNEAQ. The CDR3 DNA sequence: TGTGCCAGCAGCTATAAGGACAGGCAGGACTACGAGCAGTACTTC. This encodes CASSYKDRQDYEQYF.

This clone was detected only a few times. The V and J genes are TRBV9 and TRBJ1-1; TRBD1 is a possible D gene (5 bases). CDR3 length: 13 residues. The V and J ends lost 4 bases and 3 bases respectively, with 10 bases between them. Germline lookup yields CDR1 SGDLS and CDR2 YYNGEE. The CDR3 sequence: CASSPIGDTEAFF. The CDR3 DNA is TGTGCCAGCAGCCCCATAGGGGACACTGAAGCTTTCTTT.

This clone was seen a few times. The gene calls are TRBV27 and TRBJ2-3; D ambiguous. V shed 4 bases and J shed 4 bases, with 6 bases lying between them. The CDR3 sequence is 12 residues long. Germline V CDR1 and CDR2: MNHEY, SMNVEV (reference sequence). For the CDR3, the DNA is TGTGCCAGCAGTTCTGTGCCAGATACGCAGTATTTT. It codes for CASSSVPDTQYF.

This clone was observed a handful of times. The chain has TRBV4-2 and TRBJ1-3; possibly TRBD1 for D (6 bases). CDR1 and CDR2 from the germline V gene are LGHNA and YNFKEQ. Trimming removed 2 bases at V and 0 bases at J, with 20 bases between. CDR3 length: 19 amino acids. Here the CDR3 DNA reads TGTGCCAGCAGCCAACCCCCGGGACATCTTACTTACTCTGGAAACACCATATATTTT. It translates to CASSQPPGHLTYSGNTIYF.

The chain uses TRBV14 and TRBJ2-5; D possibly corresponds to TRBD1 (6 bases). V lost 0 bases, J lost 4 bases, and 18 bases lay in between. CDR1 SGHDN and CDR2 FVKESK come from the germline V gene. The CDR3 consists of 17 residues. CDR3 in amino acids: CASSQDLPSIRGETQYF. CDR3 bases: TGTGCCAGCAGCCAAGATCTCCCTAGCATCAGGGGAGAGACCCAGTACTTC.

The genes are TRBV29-1 and TRBJ1-2; tentative D call: TRBD1 (6 bases). There are 16 residues in the CDR3. Germline CDR1 SQVTM, CDR2 ANQGSEA. V was pared by 0 bases and J by 3 bases, with 17 bases between. The CDR3 loop reads CSVEDLAGEEYYGYTF. The CDR3 DNA is TGCAGCGTTGAAGATTTGGCAGGGGAAGAGTACTATGGCTACACCTTC.

The chain is built from TRBV29-1 and TRBJ1-1, with a weak D call TRBD1 (6 bases). Germline lookup yields CDR1 SQVTM and CDR2 ANQGSEA. V shed 4 bases and J shed 5 bases, with 17 bases lying between them. This CDR3 comprises 14 residues. CDR3 sequence: CSVVPPTGGTEAFF. The CDR3 DNA sequence: TGCAGCGTTGTACCACCGACAGGCGGGACTGAAGCTTTCTTT.

The rearrangement joins TRBV7-6 to TRBJ2-7; D gene ambiguous. Germline CDR1 and CDR2: SGHVS and FNYEAQ. The CDR3 spans 13 residues. The V end was cut by 2 bases, the J end by 2 bases, with 7 bases between. The CDR3 loop is CASSLTTAYEQYF. The CDR3 DNA is TGTGCCAGCAGCTTAACAACCGCCTACGAGCAGTACTTC. Variable domain in full (rest from reference TRBV7-6 and TRBJ2-7): GAGVSQSPRYKVTKRGQDVALRCDPISGHVSLYWYRQALGQGPEFLTYFNYEAQQDKSGLPNDRFSAERPEGSISTLTIQRTEQRDSAMYRCASSLTTAYEQYFGPGTRLTVT.

In its sample, this clone was seen a few times. The chain joins TRBV29-1 to TRBJ2-1; D uncertain. This CDR3 has 11 amino acids. Trimming pared 3 bases from V and 10 bases from J, leaving 10 bases between. Germline CDR1 is SQVTM and CDR2 is ANQGSEA. Here the CDR3 DNA reads TGCAGCGTTGAGTCGTTGCTAGAGCAGTTCTTC. Translating gives CSVESLLEQFF.

The chain has TRBV5-4 and TRBJ1-1; D gene unclear. The germline gives CDR1 SGHNT, CDR2 YYREEE (reference sequence). Trimming pared 6 bases from V and 4 bases from J, leaving 7 bases between. This CDR3 has 11 amino acids. As DNA, the CDR3 is TGTGCCAGCACCTACGGCACTGAAGCTTTCTTT. It translates to CASTYGTEAFF.

The CDR3 nucleotides are TGTGCCAGCAGACCACCGGCGAACACCGGGGAGCTGTTTTTT. Its translation: CASRPPANTGELFF. V gene TRBV7-9 combines with J gene TRBJ2-2; D ambiguous. Germline lookup yields CDR1 SEHNR and CDR2 FQNEAQ (reference sequence). V shed 6 bases and J shed 0 bases, with 8 bases lying between them. This CDR3 is 14 amino acids long. Full variable domain (outside the CDR3, taken from reference TRBV7-9 and TRBJ2-2): DTGVSQNPRHKITKRGQNVTFRCDPISEHNRLYWYRQTLGQGPEFLTYFQNEAQLEKSRLLSDRFSAERPKGSFSTLEIQRTEQGDSAMYLCASRPPANTGELFFGEGSRLTVL.

This clone was observed a handful of times. The rearrangement joins TRBV7-3 to TRBJ2-1; D gene ambiguous. Trimming removed 0 bases from V and 5 bases from J, with 5 bases in between. Germline CDR1 is SGHTA and CDR2 is FQGTGA. The CDR3 is made up of 13 amino acids. This CDR3 is CASSLTPNNEQFF. In DNA form, the CDR3 reads TGTGCCAGCAGCTTAACACCGAACAATGAGCAGTTCTTC.

The chain links TRBV27 to TRBJ1-1, with a weak D call TRBD1 (6 bases). V lost 3 bases, J lost 6 bases, and 11 bases lay in between. The germline gives CDR1 MNHEY, CDR2 SMNVEV (reference sequence). The CDR3 runs to 13 residues. DNA for the CDR3: TGTGCCAGCAGTTTTTCAGGGGTCGCTGAAGCTTTCTTT. It specifies CASSFSGVAEAFF.

In this sample, this clone turned up a few times. The CDR3: CASSPPRAGQGNTIYF. DNA of the CDR3: TGTGCCAGCAGCCCGCCGAGGGCAGGGCAAGGAAACACCATATATTTT. V gene TRBV7-9 combines with J gene TRBJ1-3; D is perhaps TRBD1 (5 bases). Germline CDR1 SEHNR, CDR2 FQNEAQ (reference sequence). The CDR3 has 16 amino acids. Trimming cost V 5 bases and J 4 bases, with 18 bases left between them.

The chain employs TRBV27 and TRBJ2-7, with TRBD1 matching 7 bases. Germline V CDR1 and CDR2: MNHEY, SMNVEV (reference sequence). This CDR3 contains 13 residues. V trimming: 5 bases; J trimming: 0 bases; junction bases outside the gene matches: 1. This chain's CDR3 is CASSTGDSYEQYF. CDR3 DNA: TGTGCCAGCAGTACAGGGGACTCCTACGAGCAGTACTTC.

The V and J genes are TRBV4-2 and TRBJ2-2; D may be TRBD2 (5 bases). This CDR3 spans 14 amino acids. Trimming stripped 3 bases from V and 1 base from J, with 6 bases between. Germline V gene data show CDR1 as LGHNA and CDR2 as YNFKEQ. The CDR3 loop reads CASSQGENTGELFF. Here the CDR3 DNA reads TGTGCCAGCAGCCAGGGAGAGAACACCGGGGAGCTGTTTTTT.

The chain recombines TRBV28 with TRBJ2-3; D possibly corresponds to TRBD1 (5 bases). The CDR3 is 14 residues long. The V gene lost 3 bases and the J gene lost 5 bases, with 12 bases spanning the gap. Per germline, CDR1 MDHEN and CDR2 SYDVKM. The CDR3 sequence is CASSLDNRRDTQYF. The CDR3 nucleotides read TGTGCCAGCAGTTTGGATAACAGGAGAGATACGCAGTATTTT.

This sequence joins TRBV27 and TRBJ2-4, with TRBD2 matching 8 bases. This CDR3 spans 13 amino acids. Germline V lookup: CDR1 MNHEY, CDR2 SMNVEV (reference sequence). Trimming cost V 3 bases and J 11 bases; bases outside gene matches: 6. In DNA, the CDR3 is TGTGCCAGCAGTTTTGCGGGGGGCGTCCTTCAGTACTTC. It is translated as CASSFAGGVLQYF.

The J gene is TRBJ2-5, the V gene TRBV2; D is unclear. The CDR3 sequence is 15 residues long. Germline CDR1 SNHLY, CDR2 FYNNEI. The V end was cut by 2 bases, the J end by 5 bases, with 15 bases between. The CDR3 protein is CASSEQSIPPETQYF. The DNA of the CDR3 is TGTGCCAGCAGTGAACAGTCAATCCCCCCGGAGACCCAGTACTTC.

The chain is built from TRBV7-9 and TRBJ2-5; 7 bases are a match to TRBD1. CDR1 and CDR2 from the germline V gene are SEHNR and FQNEAQ (reference sequence). The V and J ends lost 5 bases and 5 bases, in that order; junction bases with no gene match: 14. The CDR3 has 16 amino acids. For the CDR3, the DNA is TGTGCCAGCAGCCTGCTGACAGGGCCTGGGTGGGAGACCCAGTACTTC. Protein sequence: CASSLLTGPGWETQYF.

The rearrangement joins TRBV5-4 to TRBJ1-6; D is uncertain. The CDR3 has 12 amino acids. The V gene lost 6 bases and the J gene lost 18 bases, with 19 bases spanning the gap. Germline V CDR1 and CDR2: SGHNT, YYREEE (reference sequence). CDR3 sequence reads: CASTDGFGGYHF. The DNA of the CDR3 is TGTGCCAGCACCGATGGGTTCGGAGGGTACCACTTT.

The J gene is TRBJ2-2, the V gene TRBV9; D gene unclear. The germline gives CDR1 SGDLS, CDR2 YYNGEE. CDR3 length equals 13 residues. Trimming stripped 1 base from V and 6 bases from J, with 7 bases between. The chain's CDR3 is CASSVLEAGELFF. The CDR3 DNA is TGTGCCAGCAGCGTACTAGAAGCCGGGGAGCTGTTTTTT.